This T cell receptor beta chain was identified during a study of cytomegalovirus exposure and HLA in healthy donors. Study-wide results and caveats: TCR beta chain V- and J-gene trimming was linked, in a later analysis, to a missense variant in DCLRE1C.

A word on this clone: What it binds is not known.

Every donor was a healthy person donating bone marrow. The germline V gene encodes CDR1 MRHNA and CDR2 SNTAGT. The CDR3 loop spans 16 amino acids. V gave up 5 bases and J gave up 0 bases, with 14 bases separating them. The PCR was carried out with 60 Vbeta primers and 13 Jbeta primers. Clones were sequenced by immunoSEQ multiplex PCR, and TCRdb holds only the in-frame ones, with some missing. Among fewer than 250,000 clones listed, almost 75% were seen once. This TCR was sampled from a woman aged 25-40 years in good health and CMV-seropositive. Source material: PBMCs. The V gene is TRBV6-4, the J gene TRBJ2-1; a weak D match, TRBD2 (5 bases). The CDR3 region has the DNA TGTGCCAGCAGTCCTAGCCCCCAGAGCTCCTACAATGAGCAGTTCTTC. This encodes CASSPSPQSSYNEQFF.